Below, 19 T cell receptor beta chains from the same sample are listed, as sequenced in a study of human T cells and chemical hapten exposure. TCRdb analysed the 5' RACE reads with MiXCR anew, one entry per CDR3 protein. Counted here are 120,000 to 150,000 distinct CDR3 sequences, about 4% occurring once; the ten biggest clones make up around 1.5%. Researchers extracted total RNA from unfractionated whole blood. The receptors here all came from a female donor in good health.

CDR3 region: CASSPGRVPHYGYTF. Written as DNA, the CDR3 is TGTGCCAGCAGCCCAGGGAGGGTCCCACACTATGGCTACACCTTC. The V and J genes are TRBV12-3 or TRBV12-4 and TRBJ1-2; perhaps TRBD1 as D (5 bases). V lost 6 bases and J lost 3, with 17 bases in between. This CDR3 spans 15 amino acids.

The sample holds many counts of this clonotype. The chain carries TRBV7-2 and TRBJ2-7; 7 nucleotides line up with TRBD2. The CDR3 length is 16 residues. The germline CDR1 and CDR2 sequences are SGHTA and FQGNSA. V shed 5 bases, J shed 0 bases, and the junction held 10 bases outside the gene matches. The chain's CDR3 is CASSPIVGGSSYEQYF. CDR3 DNA sequence: TGTGCCAGCAGCCCCATCGTGGGGGGGAGCTCCTACGAGCAGTACTTC.

This clonotype was seen many times. The chain joins TRBV7-2 to TRBJ2-2; tentative D call: TRBD1 (5 bases). CDR1 is SGHTA and CDR2 is FQGNSA in the germline V gene. The CDR3 covers 17 residues. Trimming removed 1 base at V and 3 bases at J, with 15 bases between. The CDR3 loop is CASSLDHAGPDTGELFF. CDR3 DNA: TGTGCCAGCAGCTTAGATCATGCAGGGCCGGACACCGGGGAGCTGTTTTTT.

This clonotype was seen ten or more times. The chain couples TRBV27 to TRBJ1-2; weak D call: TRBD1 (5 bases). CDR3 length: 13 amino acids. Germline V gene sequence: CDR1 MNHEY, CDR2 SMNVEV (reference sequence). V was cut by 3 bases and J by 4 bases, with 9 bases left in between. CDR3 in amino acids: CASSLQGSYGYTF. DNA for the CDR3: TGTGCCAGCAGTTTGCAGGGCTCCTATGGCTACACCTTC.

This clonotype appeared many times. The chain combines TRBV7-2 with TRBJ1-1; 7 bases are shared with TRBD1. V was pared by 3 bases and J by 8 bases, with 12 bases of the junction left unmatched. The germline CDR1 and CDR2 sequences are SGHTA and FQGNSA. This CDR3 has 15 amino acids. CDR3 sequence reads: CASSLSQRTGREAFF. CDR3 nucleotide sequence: TGTGCCAGCAGCTTGAGTCAACGGACAGGTCGGGAAGCTTTCTTT.

This clonotype was observed at least ten times. The rearrangement links TRBV5-4 to TRBJ1-6; 10 nucleotides line up with TRBD1. Per germline, CDR1 SGHNT and CDR2 YYREEE (reference sequence). This CDR3 is 21 amino acids long. V was pared by 4 bases and J by 0 bases, with 16 bases of the junction left unmatched. The CDR3 loop is CASSLPSTGTGAGSYNSPLHF. The CDR3 bases are TGTGCCAGCAGCCTACCCTCTACCGGGACAGGGGCCGGCTCCTATAATTCACCCCTCCACTTT.

The gene calls are TRBV7-9 and TRBJ2-1, with D maybe TRBD2 (7 bases). V lost 1 base and J lost 5, with 18 bases in between. Per germline, CDR1 SEHNR and CDR2 FQNEAQ (reference sequence). This CDR3 is built from 17 residues. The CDR3 loop reads CASSLVLGGGVDNEQFF. The CDR3 DNA reads TGTGCCAGCAGCTTAGTGTTAGGGGGGGGCGTGGACAATGAGCAGTTCTTC.

This clonotype was observed many times. This chain uses TRBV6-1 with TRBJ2-7; a possible D gene is TRBD1 (5 bases). The CDR3 is 14 amino acids. V was pared by 1 base and J by 3 bases, with 10 bases between. Per the germline V gene, CDR1 is MNHNS and CDR2 is SASEGT. CDR3 bases: TGTGCCAGCAGTGAAGACGGCAGGGACTACGAGCAGTACTTC. Its translation is CASSEDGRDYEQYF.

V is TRBV5-8 and J is TRBJ1-1, with D unresolved. With 6 bases removed from V and 1 base from J, the gap between germline ends came to 13 bases. Germline values: CDR1 SGHTS, CDR2 YDEGEE. The CDR3 covers 14 residues. CDR3 residues: CASTWFGSNTEAFF. For the CDR3, the DNA is TGTGCCAGCACCTGGTTCGGCTCGAACACTGAAGCTTTCTTT.

This clonotype has more than one count but fewer than ten. This could be a read error, since a much larger clone is one nucleotide away. The rearrangement joins TRBV20-1 to TRBJ2-7; 9 bases are a match to TRBD2. The CDR3 loop spans 15 amino acids. Germline lookup yields CDR1 DFQATT and CDR2 SNEGSKA (reference sequence). The V and J ends lost 6 bases and 5 bases, in that order; junction bases with no gene match: 14. Written as DNA, the CDR3 is TGCAGTGCCATAGCGTCGGGACTAGCTATCGACGAGCAGTACTTC. Translated: CSAIASGLAIDEQYF.

A remark on this clonotype: A much larger clonotype is one base distant, so this may be a read error. Since no conserved phenylalanine or tryptophan closes the CDR3, a read error is the likely cause. The rearrangement links TRBV4-3 to TRBJ2-7, with TRBD2 matching 11 bases. Germline V gene data show CDR1 as LGHNA and CDR2 as YSLEER. This CDR3 spans 17 amino acids. V gave up 3 bases and J gave up 3 bases; unmatched junction bases: 10. CDR3 bases: TGCGCCAGCAGCCAGGGGATACTAGCGGGAGACTTCTACGAGCAGTACTAC. It specifies CASSQGILAGDFYEQYY.

This clonotype was seen ten or more times. The rearrangement uses TRBV6-5 and TRBJ1-2; D possibly corresponds to TRBD1 (6 bases). In germline, CDR1 is MNHEY, CDR2 SVGAGI. This CDR3 is built from 13 residues. Between the trimmed V and J ends, which lost 5 bases and 4 bases, there was a span of 11 bases. The CDR3 here is CASSQQGVYGYTF. CDR3 coding DNA: TGTGCCAGCAGTCAACAGGGCGTCTATGGCTACACCTTC.

This clonotype was detected only a few times. This CDR3 reads CASSLAPGIRSEQYF. CDR3 in DNA: TGTGCCAGCAGCTTAGCACCAGGGATCAGGAGCGAGCAGTACTTC. J is TRBJ2-7 and V is TRBV7-2; D is perhaps TRBD1 (5 bases). This CDR3 contains 15 residues. The V end lost 0 bases, the J end lost 6 bases, and 15 bases lay between the germline ends. Germline CDR1 and CDR2: SGHTA and FQGNSA.

This clonotype has at least ten counts. The chain is built from TRBV29-1 and TRBJ1-4, with D hard to call. Per germline, CDR1 SQVTM and CDR2 ANQGSEA. This CDR3 region has 11 residues. V was shortened by 1 base and J by 7 bases, with 4 bases between the two germline ends. The CDR3, as DNA: TGCAGCGTTGAAGTGGGTGAAAAACTGTTTTTT. Protein product: CSVEVGEKLFF. Filled out from reference TRBV29-1 and TRBJ1-4, the complete variable domain reads SAVISQKPSRDICQRGTSLTIQCQVDSQVTMMFWYRQQPGQSLTLIATANQGSEATYESGFVIDKFPISRPNLTFSTLTVSNMSPEDSSIYLCSVEVGEKLFFGSGTQLSVL.

This clonotype was seen repeatedly, ten times or more. The chain joins TRBV7-9 to TRBJ2-3; 7 bases agree with TRBD2. Trimming removed 3 bases from V and 4 bases from J; junction bases left unmatched: 13. In germline, CDR1 is SEHNR, CDR2 FQNEAQ (reference sequence). There are 17 residues in the CDR3. CDR3 bases: TGTGCCAGCAGCTTCTACGGCGGGGGAGAGAGATCAGATACGCAGTATTTT. Amino acid sequence: CASSFYGGGERSDTQYF.

V is TRBV6-1 and J is TRBJ1-4; D call uncertain. The V end lost 3 bases, the J end lost 8 bases, and 16 bases lay between the germline ends. The CDR3 extends over 15 amino acids. From germline, CDR1 is MNHNS and CDR2 SASEGT. In DNA, the CDR3 is TGTGCCAGCAGTGAGCAAGGTTGCGGTGCGGAAAAACTGTTTTTT. Its protein product is CASSEQGCGAEKLFF.

Many counts were recorded for this clonotype. V usage is TRBV7-8 and J usage is TRBJ2-3; 9 bases map to TRBD2. The CDR3 is 17 amino acids. The V gene's germline CDR1 is SGHVS and CDR2 FQNEAQ. V lost 1 base, J lost 2 bases, and 7 bases stayed unmatched. The CDR3 here is CASSLVFGGGATDTQYF. The CDR3 coding sequence is TGTGCCAGCAGCTTAGTATTTGGCGGGGGGGCCACAGATACGCAGTATTTT.

This chain joins TRBV4-2 and TRBJ1-1, with 8 bases matching TRBD1. The germline V gene encodes CDR1 LGHNA and CDR2 YNFKEQ. The V gene end was trimmed by 2 bases and the J gene end by 5 bases; junction bases not matched to a gene: 13. CDR3 length: 17 amino acids. The CDR3 is CASSQPLSDRAGTEAFF. The CDR3 nucleotides are TGTGCCAGCAGCCAACCTTTGTCGGACAGGGCAGGGACTGAAGCTTTCTTT.

This clonotype has at least ten counts. The chain joins TRBV18 to TRBJ2-4, with a tentative D call TRBD1 (6 bases). The CDR3 covers 17 residues. In germline, CDR1 is KGHSH, CDR2 LQKENI. Deletions cut 2 bases from V and 5 bases from J, with 19 bases between. CDR3 nucleotide sequence: TGTGCCAGCTCACCAAGGCGACAGGCCCTTTTCGAAAACATTCAGTACTTC. It translates to CASSPRRQALFENIQYF.